This section outlines one TCR beta chain sequence together with its context. Its antigen is as yet unknown. This specimen belongs to a study of STAT5B mutations in CD4+ large granular lymphocyte leukemia. From germline, CDR1 is MNHNS and CDR2 SASEGT. The V and J ends lost 6 bases and 5 bases, in that order; junction bases with no gene match: 3. CDR3 size: 13 residues. The study's findings and limits: 8/27 top patient clones versus 2/35 control clones were TRBV06-family.

The protocol was immunoSEQ multiplex PCR, while the TCRdb copy is restricted to in-frame clones and leaves out a portion. The sample lists 20,000 to 25,000 clones; about three quarters were seen once. This sequence originates from a human donor in good health. The V and J genes are TRBV6-1 and TRBJ1-4; 7 bases fit TRBD1. Sequencing was done on a sample of CD4+ T cells from blood buffy coats. CDR3 sequence reads: CASRLTGNEKLFF. DNA for the CDR3: TGTGCCAGCAGACTGACAGGGAATGAAAAACTGTTTTTT.